These 29 T cell receptor beta chains came from one sample sequenced in a study of blood T cell repertoires in COVID-19 (dated by TCRdb to about 2020). Libraries were prepared through the immunoSEQ multiplex PCR assay. TCRdb provides this immuneACCESS table in a form limited to in-frame rearrangements. Some clones are lacking; in checked studies, under half of them reflect an unresolved V gene, and why the rest are absent is not known. This sample comprises 250,000 to 350,000 clones, nearly 90% of them detected only once. The leading ten clones occupy 0.8% to 1% of the sample. Sequenced sample: PBMCs or T cells enriched from blood (not recorded which). The receptors come from a woman aged 25 to 39 who had recovered from COVID-19.

The rearrangement links TRBV7-2 to TRBJ1-2; D is perhaps TRBD1 (6 bases). Trimming removed 3 bases from V and 7 bases from J, with 12 bases in between. Looked up from germline, CDR1 is SGHTA and CDR2 is FQGNSA. CDR3 length: 13 amino acids. CDR3 in DNA: TGTGCCAGCAGCTTGAAACAGGGCTTTGGCTACACCTTC. Its protein product is CASSLKQGFGYTF.

The genes are TRBV10-3 and TRBJ1-3, with D perhaps TRBD1 (5 bases). The V end lost 3 bases, the J end lost 0 bases, and 12 bases lay between the germline ends. CDR3 length equals 16 residues. Germline lookup yields CDR1 ENHRY and CDR2 SYGVKD. The CDR3 is CAISEGAMASGNTIYF. The CDR3, as DNA: TGTGCCATCAGTGAAGGGGCTATGGCCTCTGGAAACACCATATATTTT.

This chain connects TRBV28 to TRBJ1-1; D gene unclear. In germline, CDR1 is MDHEN, CDR2 SYDVKM. The CDR3 consists of 15 residues. The germline V and J ends were trimmed by 2 bases and 5 bases, with 15 bases remaining between them. CDR3 sequence: CASSLGKGPGTEAFF. For the CDR3, the DNA is TGTGCCAGCAGTTTAGGTAAGGGCCCGGGGACTGAAGCTTTCTTT.

J is TRBJ1-6 and V is TRBV4-3; 9 positions match TRBD1. Germline trimming cut 0 bases from V and 9 bases from J; bases unmatched to any gene: 9. The V gene's germline CDR1 is LGHNA and CDR2 YSLEER. This CDR3 region has 17 residues. For the CDR3, the DNA is TGCGCCAGCAGCCAAGATGGTAGGACAGGGGTCGGTTCACCCCTCCACTTT. This encodes CASSQDGRTGVGSPLHF.

This chain links TRBV11-2 with TRBJ2-3; 9 bases map to TRBD2. This CDR3 region has 15 residues. The ends lost 3 bases at V and 3 bases at J; junction bases unmatched: 4. CDR1 and CDR2 (germline): SGHAT, FQNNGV. Written as DNA, the CDR3 is TGTGCCAGCAGCTTCATAGCGGGGGAGACAGATACGCAGTATTTT. Protein product: CASSFIAGETDTQYF.

The chain is built from TRBV29-1 and TRBJ1-1, with 10 bases lining up with TRBD1. Germline V gene data show CDR1 as SQVTM and CDR2 as ANQGSEA. V was pared by 6 bases and J by 5 bases, with 6 bases of the junction left unmatched. The CDR3 spans 13 residues. The CDR3 DNA reads TGCAGCGTGGCACCGGGACAGGGGACTGAAGCTTTCTTT. Residues: CSVAPGQGTEAFF. Variable domain in full (rest from reference TRBV29-1 and TRBJ1-1): SAVISQKPSRDICQRGTSLTIQCQVDSQVTMMFWYRQQPGQSLTLIATANQGSEATYESGFVIDKFPISRPNLTFSTLTVSNMSPEDSSIYLCSVAPGQGTEAFFGQGTRLTVV.

The rearrangement joins TRBV24-1 to TRBJ1-2; 10 bases are shared with TRBD1. The CDR3 spans 15 residues. CDR1 and CDR2 (germline): KGHDR, SFDVKD. V dropped 3 bases and J dropped 3; count of bases not matched to a gene: 3. The DNA of the CDR3 is TGTGCCACCAGTGATACCGGGACAGGGGACTATGGCTACACCTTC. Its protein is CATSDTGTGDYGYTF.

The chain carries TRBV27 and TRBJ2-1; 9 bases are a match to TRBD2. The CDR3 runs to 19 residues. The V gene end was trimmed by 2 bases and the J gene end by 5 bases; junction bases not matched to a gene: 16. Germline V gene lookup returns CDR1 MNHEY and CDR2 SMNVEV (reference sequence). The CDR3: CASSLPRGSGRPLDNEQFF. The CDR3 DNA reads TGTGCCAGCAGTTTACCCCGCGGTAGCGGGAGACCCCTGGACAATGAGCAGTTCTTC.

The genes are TRBV27 and TRBJ2-7; 9 bases fit TRBD1. V was pared by 6 bases and J by 4 bases, with 10 bases of the junction left unmatched. Germline V CDR1 and CDR2: MNHEY, SMNVEV (reference sequence). The CDR3 covers 15 residues. CDR3 bases: TGTGCCAGCAGCGCTCCGGGACAGGGTCGGTACGAGCAGTACTTC. Translation gives CASSAPGQGRYEQYF.

This chain connects TRBV2 to TRBJ2-3, with a tentative D call TRBD2 (6 bases). This CDR3 region has 16 residues. Germline CDR1 reads SNHLY; CDR2 reads FYNNEI. V was trimmed by 7 bases and J by 0 bases, leaving 17 bases between them. The CDR3 region has the DNA TGTGCCAGCACCCGGGACTTTTACTCTAGCACAGATACGCAGTATTTT. Protein sequence: CASTRDFYSSTDTQYF.

V and J are TRBV4-2 and TRBJ1-1; 10 nucleotides align to TRBD1. CDR3 size: 16 residues. Germline loops: CDR1 LGHNA, CDR2 YNFKEQ. Trimming took 0 bases from V and 7 from J; bases not matched to a gene: 8. This CDR3 reads CASSQDGTGADGEAFF. CDR3 nucleotide sequence: TGTGCCAGCAGCCAAGACGGGACAGGGGCCGACGGTGAAGCTTTCTTT.

The V gene is TRBV7-2, the J gene TRBJ2-5; 8 bases are a match to TRBD2. Germline values: CDR1 SGHTA, CDR2 FQGNSA. V gave up 1 base and J gave up 2 bases; unmatched junction bases: 3. The CDR3 covers 15 residues. The CDR3 region has the DNA TGTGCCAGCAGCTTAGATGGCGGGGGGCAAGAGACCCAGTACTTC. It encodes CASSLDGGGQETQYF.

The gene calls are TRBV5-1 and TRBJ2-6; 8 nucleotides match TRBD2. The CDR3 covers 15 residues. The J segment lost 2 bases and the V segment lost 3 bases, leaving 1 base of the junction unmatched. Germline V gene data show CDR1 as SGHRS and CDR2 as YFSETQ. The CDR3 coding sequence is TGCGCCAGCAGCTCCGGGGGGGCTGGGGCCAACGTCCTGACTTTC. This gives the protein CASSSGGAGANVLTF.

The J gene is TRBJ2-5, the V gene TRBV5-1; D is possibly TRBD1 (5 bases). In germline, CDR1 is SGHRS, CDR2 YFSETQ. V gave up 0 bases and J gave up 5 bases, with 14 bases separating them. This CDR3 has 15 residues. As DNA, the CDR3 is TGCGCCAGCAGCTTGGGGGGCGCGAATTATGAGACCCAGTACTTC. This encodes CASSLGGANYETQYF. Together with reference TRBV5-1 and TRBJ2-5, the CDR3 gives the full variable domain: KAGVTQTPRYLIKTRGQQVTLSCSPISGHRSVSWYQQTPGQGLQFLFEYFSETQRNKGNFPGRFSGRQFSNSRSEMNVSTLELGDSALYLCASSLGGANYETQYFGPGTRLLVL.

This clone has a single count. V gene TRBV18 combines with J gene TRBJ2-6; TRBD1 agrees at 8 bases. After removal of 4 bases from V and 2 bases from J, the junction contained 7 bases not matched to a gene. This CDR3 has 17 residues. Germline loops: CDR1 KGHSH, CDR2 LQKENI. DNA of the CDR3: TGTGCCAGCTCACGTTGGACAGGGAGCCCTGGGGCCAACGTCCTGACTTTC. It encodes CASSRWTGSPGANVLTF.

The CDR3 here is CASSLRVVGEQYF. Here the CDR3 DNA reads TGTGCCAGCAGTTTGAGGGTCGTGGGAGAGCAGTACTTC. The chain carries TRBV12-3 or TRBV12-4 and TRBJ2-7; D may be TRBD2 (5 bases). Trimming pared 3 bases from V and 7 bases from J, leaving 13 bases between. CDR3 length: 13 amino acids.

The chain links TRBV12-3 or TRBV12-4 to TRBJ1-4; D is ambiguous. This CDR3 contains 12 residues. Trimming removed 3 bases at V and 10 bases at J, with 9 bases between. The CDR3 nucleotides are TGTGCCAGCAGTTTGACAAACCTAAAACTGTTTTTT. Amino acids: CASSLTNLKLFF.

The chain couples TRBV4-1 to TRBJ1-2, with TRBD1 matching 8 bases. Germline values: CDR1 MGHRA, CDR2 YSYEKL. The CDR3 has 17 residues. V shed 1 base and J 0 bases; nucleotides not matched to a gene: 7. The CDR3 DNA sequence: TGCGCCAGCAGCCAAGCAGCAGGGGGCCCCTCTAACTATGGCTACACCTTC. Protein sequence: CASSQAAGGPSNYGYTF.

V gene TRBV6-1 combines with J gene TRBJ1-3; unclear D gene. The V end was cut by 2 bases, the J end by 0 bases, with 17 bases between. This CDR3 is 18 amino acids long. From germline, CDR1 is MNHNS and CDR2 SASEGT. The CDR3 DNA reads TGTGCCAGCAGTGAATTTGCAGATTATATCTCCTCTGGAAACACCATATATTTT. Translation: CASSEFADYISSGNTIYF.

The V call is TRBV28, the J call TRBJ2-7; 7 nucleotides agree with TRBD1. Losses at the gene ends were 3 bases for V and 2 bases for J; bases not matched to a gene: 7. Per the germline V gene, CDR1 is MDHEN and CDR2 is SYDVKM. The CDR3 has 15 amino acids. CDR3: CASSLLGDRAYEQYF. The CDR3 nucleotides read TGTGCCAGCAGTTTGCTGGGTGACAGGGCCTACGAGCAGTACTTC.

This clone was seen just once. The rearrangement links TRBV7-9 to TRBJ1-1, with D uncertain. The CDR3 consists of 13 residues. Germline CDR1 SEHNR, CDR2 FQNEAQ (reference sequence). With 3 bases removed from V and 5 bases from J, the gap between germline ends came to 10 bases. Written as DNA, the CDR3 is TGTGCCAGCAGCTTCGGGGAAGGAACTGAAGCTTTCTTT. It yields the protein CASSFGEGTEAFF.

This chain links TRBV9 with TRBJ1-1; the D gene is possibly TRBD1 (6 bases). Trimming took off 4 bases at V and 2 bases at J, with 15 bases between the two ends. The CDR3 is 15 amino acids. The germline gives CDR1 SGDLS, CDR2 YYNGEE. The CDR3 protein is CASSPLGGENTEAFF. Here the CDR3 DNA reads TGTGCCAGCAGCCCTCTAGGGGGGGAAAACACTGAAGCTTTCTTT.

This clone has just a few counts. The rearrangement links TRBV18 to TRBJ1-5; 10 bases map to TRBD1. The germline V gene encodes CDR1 KGHSH and CDR2 LQKENI. The CDR3 is 18 amino acids. Losses at the gene ends were 1 base for V and 4 bases for J; bases not matched to a gene: 10. CDR3 DNA: TGTGCCAGCTCACCACTCGGGACAGGGGTGGGGGATAATCAGCCCCAGCATTTT. Amino acids: CASSPLGTGVGDNQPQHF.

V and J are TRBV18 and TRBJ2-1, with 9 nucleotides matching TRBD1. Germline V gene lookup returns CDR1 KGHSH and CDR2 LQKENI. CDR3 length equals 18 residues. V lost 3 bases to trimming and J lost 0 bases; unmatched junction nucleotides: 9. CDR3 sequence reads: CASSPPTGGPSSYNEQFF. CDR3 nucleotides: TGTGCCAGCTCACCGCCTACAGGGGGCCCGAGCTCCTACAATGAGCAGTTCTTC.

This clone was detected only once. The chain joins TRBV7-8 to TRBJ1-3; D possibly corresponds to TRBD1 (5 bases). The ends were cut back, 5 bases at V and 7 bases at J, with 30 bases in the middle. CDR3 length: 19 amino acids. Germline assignment: CDR1 SGHVS and CDR2 FQNEAQ. The CDR3 DNA reads TGTGCCAGCAGCCTCTGGACACAACACGACGTAGGCTCTTGGAACACCATATATTTT. Protein: CASSLWTQHDVGSWNTIYF.

V usage is TRBV9 and J usage is TRBJ1-2, with unresolved D. This CDR3 is 12 amino acids long. Trimming removed 4 bases from V and 7 bases from J, with 11 bases in between. Germline values: CDR1 SGDLS, CDR2 YYNGEE. CDR3 in amino acids: CASSSRVSGYTF. As DNA, the CDR3 is TGTGCCAGCAGCAGCCGGGTGTCTGGCTACACCTTC.

The rearrangement links TRBV9 to TRBJ2-2; maybe TRBD2 (7 bases). Germline lookup yields CDR1 SGDLS and CDR2 YYNGEE. CDR3 length: 17 residues. The V end lost 3 bases, the J end lost 0 bases, and 15 bases lay between the germline ends. DNA of the CDR3: TGTGCCAGCAGCGGCCAAAGAGGGGGGGCGAACACCGGGGAGCTGTTTTTT. Amino acids: CASSGQRGGANTGELFF.

The CDR3 spells CASSLTGVPGELFF. The CDR3 nucleotides read TGTGCCAGCAGTTTGACAGGGGTCCCCGGGGAGCTGTTTTTT. This chain links TRBV27 with TRBJ2-2; 8 nucleotides agree with TRBD1. Unmatched junction bases numbered 3, after V lost 3 bases and J lost 6 bases. Germline CDR1 and CDR2: MNHEY and SMNVEV (reference sequence). The CDR3 totals 14 residues.

J is TRBJ2-1 and V is TRBV7-9; D gene unclear. V shed 5 bases and J shed 0 bases, with 11 bases lying between them. Germline V gene lookup returns CDR1 SEHNR and CDR2 FQNEAQ (reference sequence). This CDR3 region has 15 residues. CDR3 DNA sequence: TGTGCCAGCAGCCGGCCGGGTAGCTCCTACAATGAGCAGTTCTTC. Encoded protein: CASSRPGSSYNEQFF.